Listed here are 20 T cell receptor beta chains from one sample, sequenced in a study of blood T cells in healthy people across ages. A second PCR of about 7 to 11 cycles used a sample-barcoded 5' primer and a J-beta primer mix. TCRdb analysed the 5' RACE reads with MiXCR anew, one entry per CDR3 protein. The sample contains approximately 810,000 distinct CDR3 sequences, 30% to 45% of which appear only once. Sequenced: blood. The receptors come from a man between 18 and 35 years old in good health.

This clonotype occurred a few times. The rearrangement joins TRBV7-9 to TRBJ2-3, with 9 nucleotides matching TRBD2. J was trimmed by 6 bases and V by 3 bases; bases with no gene match: 7. This CDR3 region has 15 residues. The germline V gene has CDR1 SEHNR and CDR2 FQNEAQ (reference sequence). CDR3 sequence: CASSFASAGGDTQYF. In DNA, the CDR3 is TGTGCCAGCAGCTTTGCATCCGCGGGGGGGGATACGCAGTATTTT.

Details on this clonotype: A much more abundant neighbour one base away suggests this may be a read error. This rearrangement joins TRBV20-1 to TRBJ2-3, with D uncertain. The CDR3 covers 15 residues. The ends were cut back, 3 bases at V and 4 bases at J, with 17 bases in the middle. Germline V CDR1 and CDR2: DFQATT, SNEGSKA (reference sequence). The CDR3: CSAREPDAGSDTQYF. For the CDR3, the DNA is TGCAGTGCTAGGGAACCCGATGCAGGTTCAGATACGCAGTATTTT.

In the case of this clonotype: It may be a read error: a sequence one base away is much more abundant. The chain joins TRBV27 to TRBJ1-1; TRBD1 matches at 7 bases. V was pared by 5 bases and J by 0 bases, with 3 bases of the junction left unmatched. CDR3 size: 14 residues. Germline-derived CDR1 and CDR2 are MNHEY and SMNVEV (reference sequence). This CDR3 reads CASSAGQMNTEAFF. CDR3 in DNA: TGTGCCAGCAGTGCGGGACAGATGAACACTGAAGCTTTCTTT.

This clonotype was found a few times. The rearrangement links TRBV4-3 to TRBJ1-1; tentative D call: TRBD1 (6 bases). Germline lookup yields CDR1 LGHNA and CDR2 YSLEER. The CDR3 sequence is 16 residues long. The ends were cut back, 1 base at V and 4 bases at J, with 16 bases in the middle. This CDR3 reads CASSQVIGQGPTEAFF. DNA for the CDR3: TGCGCCAGCAGCCAAGTTATCGGTCAGGGGCCCACTGAAGCTTTCTTT.

The chain couples TRBV19 to TRBJ2-1, with unresolved D. The CDR3 contains 14 residues. Trimming took 5 bases from V and 1 from J, leaving 9 bases between them. Germline V CDR1 and CDR2: LNHDA, SQIVND (reference sequence). This CDR3 is CASSLVWSYNEQFF. In DNA, the CDR3 is TGTGCCAGTAGTTTGGTCTGGTCCTACAATGAGCAGTTCTTC.

This chain connects TRBV10-3 to TRBJ1-5; 10 nucleotides agree with TRBD1. This CDR3 contains 17 residues. In germline, CDR1 is ENHRY, CDR2 SYGVKD. V was clipped by 2 bases and J by 2 bases; unmatched bases: 6. The CDR3 DNA sequence: TGTGCCATCAGTGAGGATTGGACAGGGGGACGCAATCAGCCCCAGCATTTT. Translating it yields CAISEDWTGGRNQPQHF.

This clonotype was seen ten or more times. This chain connects TRBV12-3 or TRBV12-4 to TRBJ2-3; the D is unclear. This CDR3 contains 14 residues. The ends were cut back, 3 bases at V and 0 bases at J, with 7 bases in the middle. CDR3 sequence: CASSFRQSTDTQYF. The CDR3 nucleotides are TGTGCCAGCAGTTTTCGACAAAGCACAGATACGCAGTATTTT.

This clonotype has more than one count but fewer than ten. The genes are TRBV18 and TRBJ2-4; tentative D call: TRBD1 (5 bases). CDR3 length: 15 amino acids. The V and J ends lost 3 bases and 5 bases respectively, with 14 bases between them. The germline V gene encodes CDR1 KGHSH and CDR2 LQKENI. The CDR3 DNA follows: TGTGCCAGCTCACCTCGGACAAGCGCTGAAAACATTCAGTACTTC. Protein: CASSPRTSAENIQYF.

This clonotype was counted between two and nine times. The chain has TRBV27 and TRBJ2-5, with TRBD2 matching over 10 bases. The CDR3 length is 15 residues. V lost 7 bases and J lost 11; bases outside the gene matches: 16. The V gene's germline CDR1 is MNHEY and CDR2 SMNVEV (reference sequence). CDR3 in amino acids: CASKQDSGGYNEQYF. In DNA form, the CDR3 reads TGTGCCAGCAAACAGGATAGCGGGGGGTACAATGAGCAGTACTTC.

This clonotype was recorded many times. The rearrangement joins TRBV27 to TRBJ2-2; the D gene is possibly TRBD1 (7 bases). The CDR3 has 17 amino acids. V gave up 5 bases and J gave up 1 base, with 17 bases separating them. Germline V lookup: CDR1 MNHEY, CDR2 SMNVEV (reference sequence). The CDR3 spells CASSRGRGTENTGELFF. In nucleotides, the CDR3 is TGTGCCAGCAGTCGAGGCCGGGGGACAGAGAACACCGGGGAGCTGTTTTTT.

This clonotype occurred a few times. The chain has TRBV20-1 and TRBJ1-2, with 7 bases that match TRBD1. The trim removed 4 bases at V and 2 bases at J, leaving 4 bases unmatched. CDR3 length: 13 residues. Germline V gene lookup returns CDR1 DFQATT and CDR2 SNEGSKA (reference sequence). CDR3 protein: CSAKNRGNYGYTF. The CDR3 region has the DNA TGCAGTGCTAAGAACAGGGGCAACTATGGCTACACCTTC.

The chain recombines TRBV7-3 with TRBJ2-1; D could derive from TRBD1 or TRBD2 (6 bases each). V dropped 5 bases and J dropped 8 bases, with 16 bases sitting between them. From germline, CDR1 is SGHTA and CDR2 FQGTGA. This CDR3 has 14 amino acids. CDR3 DNA: TGTGCCAGCAGCCGAAGGGGGGCTGCGGATGAGCAGTTCTTC. Translated, it gives CASSRRGAADEQFF.

The chain has TRBV4-3 and TRBJ1-1, with D tentatively TRBD1 (5 bases). CDR1 and CDR2 (germline): LGHNA, YSLEER. The CDR3 length is 15 residues. The V end was cut by 2 bases, the J end by 1 base, with 11 bases between. The CDR3 reads CASSQRSTGNTEAFF. CDR3 nucleotides: TGCGCCAGCAGCCAACGAAGCACAGGGAACACTGAAGCTTTCTTT.

This clonotype was seen a few times. The V gene is TRBV6-2 or TRBV6-3, the J gene TRBJ1-1, with TRBD1 as a possible D gene (5 bases). V shed 10 bases and J shed 0 bases, with 18 bases lying between them. The germline gives CDR1 MNHEY, CDR2 SVGEGT. CDR3 size: 15 residues. The DNA for the CDR3 is TGTGCCACCCGAGGGGCTTCCCTTTTGAACACTGAAGCTTTCTTT. Its translation is CATRGASLLNTEAFF.

This clonotype was detected a few times. This chain connects TRBV2 to TRBJ2-5; D is perhaps TRBD1 (5 bases). The CDR3 has 15 amino acids. The germline V gene has CDR1 SNHLY and CDR2 FYNNEI. With 3 bases removed from V and 2 bases from J, the gap between germline ends came to 13 bases. The CDR3 DNA reads TGTGCCAGCAGTGACGACAGACTCACTCAAGAGACCCAGTACTTC. The encoded protein is CASSDDRLTQETQYF. Filled out from reference TRBV2 and TRBJ2-5, the complete variable domain reads EPEVTQTPSHQVTQMGQEVILRCVPISNHLYFYWYRQILGQKVEFLVSFYNNEISEKSEIFDDQFSVERPDGSNFTLKIRSTKLEDSAMYFCASSDDRLTQETQYFGPGTRLLVL.

The V gene is TRBV24-1, the J gene TRBJ2-7, with 12 bases matching TRBD2. Germline V gives CDR1 KGHDR, CDR2 SFDVKD. The V gene end was trimmed by 4 bases and the J gene end by 7 bases; junction bases not matched to a gene: 4. The CDR3 has 14 amino acids. The CDR3 loop is CATSDAGTSGEQYF. The CDR3 coding sequence is TGTGCCACCAGTGACGCCGGGACTAGCGGGGAGCAGTACTTC.

This clonotype was seen a few times. The CDR3 DNA is TGTGCCAGCAGCTTCATGGAGACCCAGTACTTC. It codes for CASSFMETQYF. This chain links TRBV11-2 with TRBJ2-5, with D hard to call. The length of the CDR3 is 11 residues. Germline CDR1 is SGHAT and CDR2 is FQNNGV. The ends were cut back, 3 bases at V and 5 bases at J, with 4 bases in the middle.

The chain has TRBV29-1 and TRBJ1-1; the D gene is possibly TRBD1 (5 bases). The CDR3 is made up of 14 amino acids. Germline CDR1 SQVTM, CDR2 ANQGSEA. V dropped 2 bases and J dropped 6 bases, with 16 bases sitting between them. The CDR3 protein is CSVEWGGGGAEAFF. DNA of the CDR3: TGCAGCGTTGAATGGGGGGGAGGTGGAGCTGAAGCTTTCTTT.

CDR3 loop: CSALIRLAGGNTGTDTQYF. The CDR3 nucleotides are TGCAGCGCTCTGATTCGACTAGCGGGGGGGAATACCGGCACAGATACGCAGTATTTT. The chain combines TRBV29-1 with TRBJ2-3; 14 nucleotides agree with TRBD2. V lost 7 bases, J lost 1 base, and 16 bases stayed unmatched. Germline loops: CDR1 SQVTM, CDR2 ANQGSEA. The CDR3 totals 19 residues.

The V and J genes are TRBV2 and TRBJ1-3, with unresolved D. The CDR3 runs 16 residues. With 1 base removed from V and 4 bases from J, the gap between germline ends came to 14 bases. The germline V gene encodes CDR1 SNHLY and CDR2 FYNNEI. The chain's CDR3 is CASSEGPGYSGNTIYF. Here the CDR3 DNA reads TGTGCCAGCAGTGAAGGGCCGGGTTACTCCGGAAACACCATATATTTT.